The sequence of this T cell receptor beta chain was determined in a study of shared clonotypes between healthy human individuals. Overall study: With ages of 18 to 49, the donors were two women and a few men.

The repertoire was sequenced with immunoSEQ multiplex PCR; TCRdb's copy has only in-frame clones and lacks some. This sample carries approximately 1,500,000 clones, around 97% of them seen once, and the ten largest clones take 1.2%. Germline lookup yields CDR1 LNHNV and CDR2 YYDKDF (reference sequence). CDR3 length: 15 residues. Trimming cost V 1 base and J 6 bases, with 16 bases left between them. The chain is built from TRBV15 and TRBJ2-7, with D perhaps given as TRBD1 or TRBD2 (6 bases each). Sample: naive CD4+ T cells sorted from blood. Documented subset: CD45RA+ positively selected. The clonotype was recovered from a man aged 25 to 40 in good health. CDR3 residues: CATSRVEVGGGEQYF. The CDR3 nucleotides read TGTGCCACCAGCAGAGTGGAGGTAGGGGGAGGCGAGCAGTACTTC.